These 27 T cell receptor beta chains originate from one sample sequenced in a study of metastatic and nonmetastatic thyroid tumors. No patient received treatment before thyroid surgery. TCRdb reprocessed the PCR reads via MiXCR. The repertoire holds approximately 30,000 clones, with roughly 4% as singletons. The sample taken for sequencing was blood. The receptor source for this set is a male donor with papillary thyroid cancer or a benign thyroid nodule (not recorded which). Some clones in this sample may be carry-over from other donors' samples.

The chain employs TRBV20-1 and TRBJ2-1, with TRBD2 matching 8 bases. There are 15 residues in the CDR3. Germline values: CDR1 DFQATT, CDR2 SNEGSKA (reference sequence). CDR3 amino acids: CIGKPGLGLTNEQFF. CDR3 nucleotides: TGCATCGGAAAACCGGGACTAGGTCTGACCAATGAGCAGTTCTTC.

This clone turned up a few times. An end of the junction differs from the germline gene, which may be a read error. The rearrangement joins TRBV30 to TRBJ1-4; no reliable D call. Germline V gives CDR1 GTSNPN, CDR2 SVGIG (reference sequence). The CDR3 runs 16 residues. The CDR3 coding sequence is TGTGCCTGGAGGAAGGGTAAAACAGCAACTAATGACAAACTGTTTTTT. It codes for CAWRKGKTATNDKLFF.

V usage is TRBV28 and J usage is TRBJ1-2, with a possible D match to TRBD1 (5 bases). Germline loops: CDR1 MDHEN, CDR2 SYDVKM. The CDR3 sequence is 14 residues long. Trimming shortened V by 3 bases and J by 0 bases, and 8 bases separated the two germline ends. The CDR3 is CASSLRGPNYGYTF. DNA of the CDR3: TGTGCCAGCAGTTTGAGGGGCCCTAACTATGGCTACACCTTC.

This clone was seen a handful of times. The V and J genes are TRBV6-1 and TRBJ2-1, with 9 bases lining up with TRBD2. V gave up 7 bases and J gave up 10 bases; unmatched junction bases: 14. This CDR3 is built from 15 residues. The germline CDR1 and CDR2 sequences are MNHNS and SASEGT. CDR3 residues: CASTLLGLAATEQFF. The CDR3 DNA reads TGTGCCAGCACCCTCCTGGGACTAGCCGCTACAGAGCAGTTCTTC.

This clone was counted many times. The gene calls are TRBV7-9 and TRBJ1-1; D gene unclear. Per the germline V gene, CDR1 is SEHNR and CDR2 is FQNEAQ (reference sequence). The CDR3 totals 14 residues. V was trimmed by 5 bases and J by 5 bases, leaving 15 bases between them. In nucleotides, the CDR3 is TGTGCCAGCAGCGTCGCACGGGTTAGGACTGAAGCTTTCTTT. Residues: CASSVARVRTEAFF.

This clone was seen a handful of times. The CDR3 spells CASDRGYNSPLHF. The CDR3 DNA reads as TGTGCCTCCGACAGGGGATATAATTCACCCCTCCACTTT. The chain couples TRBV30 to TRBJ1-6, with TRBD1 matching 8 bases. The CDR3 spans 13 residues. J gave up 4 bases and V 7 bases, and 3 bases lay outside the gene matches. Per germline, CDR1 GTSNPN and CDR2 SVGIG (reference sequence).

This clone appeared a few times. The chain couples TRBV28 to TRBJ2-7; D gene unclear. The CDR3 totals 11 residues. Germline lookup yields CDR1 MDHEN and CDR2 SYDVKM. V was cut by 4 bases and J by 9 bases, with 10 bases left in between. CDR3 sequence: CASSSGPGQYF. The CDR3, as DNA: TGTGCCAGCAGTTCCGGACCGGGGCAGTACTTC.

This clone was seen only a few times. V usage is TRBV6-5 and J usage is TRBJ1-4; D unresolved. CDR1 is MNHEY, CDR2 SVGAGI, per germline. This CDR3 is built from 16 residues. Deletions cut 2 bases from V and 8 bases from J, with 18 bases between. The CDR3 spells CASSYVLGEKGEKLFF. For the CDR3, the DNA is TGTGCCAGCAGTTACGTTCTCGGGGAGAAAGGGGAAAAACTGTTTTTT.

This clone was detected only a few times. The chain uses TRBV20-1 and TRBJ2-2; 13 bases are a match to TRBD2. Germline CDR1 and CDR2: DFQATT and SNEGSKA (reference sequence). CDR3 length: 19 amino acids. V was clipped by 6 bases and J by 5 bases; unmatched bases: 18. The CDR3 DNA follows: TGCAGTGCGTCCGGGACTAGCGGGACTATAAACGTGGGGACCGGGGAGCTGTTTTTT. Translation gives CSASGTSGTINVGTGELFF.

This clone was seen many times. A much larger clone lies one base from this, so it may be a read error. This specimen includes other DNA sequences encoding the same CDR3. The chain is built from TRBV6-1 and TRBJ2-5; D not certain. Trimming left V 3 bases short and J 0 bases short, with 5 bases between. The CDR3 runs 13 residues. Germline V CDR1 and CDR2: MNHNS, SASEGT. The chain's CDR3 is CASSDGYQETQYF. DNA of the CDR3: TGTGCCAGCAGTGACGGATACCAAGAGACCCAGTACTTC.

This clone was observed at least ten times. The genes are TRBV11-2 and TRBJ2-5, with 7 bases identical to TRBD1. The junction had 12 bases not matched to a gene; V was cut back by 6 bases and J by 5 bases. CDR1 and CDR2 from the germline V gene are SGHAT and FQNNGV. The CDR3 length is 15 residues. The CDR3 loop is CASRQLQGVWETQYF. In DNA, the CDR3 is TGTGCCAGCAGGCAACTGCAGGGGGTATGGGAGACCCAGTACTTC.

The CDR3 coding sequence is TGTGCCAGCAGCTTTAAGAGGGACAGAGGAGACGAGCAGTACTTC. Protein sequence: CASSFKRDRGDEQYF. The genes are TRBV5-6 and TRBJ2-7, with 7 nucleotides matching TRBD1. The CDR3 has 15 residues. CDR1 and CDR2 from the germline V gene are SGHDT and YYEEEE. The V and J ends lost 2 bases and 5 bases, in that order; junction bases with no gene match: 10.

This clone ranks as medium-sized. This sequence joins TRBV5-1 and TRBJ2-2; D is perhaps TRBD1 (6 bases). The V end lost 3 bases, the J end lost 2 bases, and 20 bases lay between the germline ends. This CDR3 spans 18 amino acids. The germline V gene encodes CDR1 SGHRS and CDR2 YFSETQ. CDR3 protein: CASSSKVGQPRNTGELFF. CDR3 bases: TGCGCCAGCAGCTCGAAGGTCGGACAGCCACGAAACACCGGGGAGCTGTTTTTT.

This clone is categorized as medium-sized. The chain couples TRBV27 to TRBJ1-1; D is unresolved. V was clipped by 4 bases and J by 4 bases, with 19 bases between them. This CDR3 is built from 16 residues. Per germline, CDR1 MNHEY and CDR2 SMNVEV (reference sequence). CDR3 DNA sequence: TGTGCCAGCAGTTCCCTGCAGCAGGAGCGAGGCACTGAAGCTTTCTTT. Its translation is CASSSLQQERGTEAFF.

This clone was detected ten times or more. The rearrangement uses TRBV7-9 and TRBJ1-4; 10 positions match TRBD1. Trimming removed 1 base from V and 10 bases from J; junction bases left unmatched: 6. Looked up from germline, CDR1 is SEHNR and CDR2 is FQNEAQ (reference sequence). The CDR3 covers 15 residues. The CDR3 spells CASSLEGQGFGKLFF. CDR3 nucleotides: TGTGCCAGCAGCTTAGAGGGACAGGGGTTCGGAAAACTGTTTTTT.

This clone occurred a few times. The chain employs TRBV7-2 and TRBJ1-1; TRBD1 is a possible D gene (6 bases). Germline V gene sequence: CDR1 SGHTA, CDR2 FQGNSA. The CDR3 has 15 residues. V lost 6 bases to trimming and J lost 4 bases, with 18 bases between them. For the CDR3, the DNA is TGTGCCAGCAGGGGGTGGGGGGCCGGCAGCACTGAAGCTTTCTTT. This gives the protein CASRGWGAGSTEAFF. The full variable domain, completed using reference TRBV7-2 and TRBJ1-1, is GAGVSQSPSNKVTEKGKDVELRCDPISGHTALYWYRQSLGQGLEFLIYFQGNSAPDKSGLPSDRFSAERTGGSVSTLTIQRTQQEDSAVYLCASRGWGAGSTEAFFGQGTRLTVV.

In its sample, this clone was seen a few times. Here the CDR3 reads CASRLGLAGELFF. In DNA form, the CDR3 reads TGTGCCAGCAGACTTGGACTAGCCGGGGAGCTGTTTTTT. The V call is TRBV6-1, the J call TRBJ2-2; 7 nucleotides line up with TRBD2. Looked up from germline, CDR1 is MNHNS and CDR2 is SASEGT. The CDR3 loop spans 13 amino acids. Trimming removed 6 bases from V and 6 bases from J; junction bases left unmatched: 4.

The CDR3 region has the DNA TGCGCCAGCAGCTTAGGCAGCAGGGACTACGAGCAGTACTTC. This translates into CASSLGSRDYEQYF. The V and J genes are TRBV5-1 and TRBJ2-7, with D maybe TRBD1 (5 bases). V lost 2 bases and J lost 3, with 12 bases in between. There are 14 residues in the CDR3. Germline loops: CDR1 SGHRS, CDR2 YFSETQ.

In its sample, this clone ranks as medium-sized (0.01 to 0.1%). This chain uses TRBV11-2 with TRBJ1-2; no clear D gene. Trimming took 1 base from V and 5 from J, leaving 8 bases between them. CDR3 size: 13 residues. Germline CDR1 SGHAT, CDR2 FQNNGV. This CDR3 reads CASSLGASYGYTF. CDR3 in DNA: TGTGCCAGCAGCTTAGGGGCAAGTTATGGCTACACCTTC.

This clone was seen more than once but under ten times. The gene calls are TRBV20-1 and TRBJ1-2; 8 nucleotides agree with TRBD1. The CDR3 sequence is 12 residues long. The junction had 7 bases not matched to a gene; V was cut back by 5 bases and J by 8 bases. CDR1 and CDR2 (germline): DFQATT, SNEGSKA (reference sequence). CDR3 in DNA: TGCAGTGCTGTCAACAGGGGGATGGGCTACACCTTC. It yields the protein CSAVNRGMGYTF.

This clone is categorized as medium-sized. The V and J genes are TRBV2 and TRBJ1-2; 8 bases map to TRBD1. This CDR3 spans 13 amino acids. Per the germline V gene, CDR1 is SNHLY and CDR2 is FYNNEI. Trimming cost V 6 bases and J 7 bases; bases outside gene matches: 7. In nucleotides, the CDR3 is TGTGCCAGCAGCGGACAGGGAGATGGTGGCTACACCTTC. This encodes CASSGQGDGGYTF.

This clone was picked up many times. The chain links TRBV11-2 to TRBJ2-2; 8 bases match TRBD1. CDR3 length: 15 amino acids. Germline CDR1 SGHAT, CDR2 FQNNGV. The V segment lost 3 bases and the J segment 4 bases; nucleotides outside the gene matches: 4. The CDR3: CASSFRGRGTGELFF. The CDR3 region has the DNA TGTGCCAGCAGCTTCAGGGGGCGAGGCACCGGGGAGCTGTTTTTT.

This clone was seen ten or more times. The chain has TRBV19 and TRBJ1-5; tentative D call: TRBD1 (5 bases). CDR3 length: 16 residues. Per germline, CDR1 LNHDA and CDR2 SQIVND (reference sequence). Trimming took 3 bases from V and 0 from J, leaving 12 bases between them. CDR3 sequence: CASSIYGRDSNQPQHF. Here the CDR3 DNA reads TGTGCCAGTAGTATTTACGGCAGGGATAGCAATCAGCCCCAGCATTTT.

V and J are TRBV27 and TRBJ1-2; weak D call: TRBD1 (5 bases). V was clipped by 2 bases and J by 3 bases, with 16 bases between them. The CDR3 length is 16 residues. Germline-derived CDR1 and CDR2 are MNHEY and SMNVEV (reference sequence). The CDR3: CASSLDRLGGYYGYTF. Here the CDR3 DNA reads TGTGCCAGCAGTTTAGATCGCCTCGGGGGTTACTATGGCTACACCTTC.

By sample share, this clone is medium-sized. The chain carries TRBV27 and TRBJ2-2; D not resolved. V lost 6 bases, J lost 5 bases, and 10 bases lay in between. This CDR3 contains 13 residues. Germline assignment: CDR1 MNHEY and CDR2 SMNVEV (reference sequence). The CDR3 region has the DNA TGTGCCAGCAGGTCCTTTGGGACCGGGGAGCTGTTTTTT. This codes for CASRSFGTGELFF.

This clone was seen many times. With a much larger clone just one base away, this may be a read error. This chain uses TRBV7-8 with TRBJ2-1, with a weak D call TRBD2 (5 bases). Looked up from germline, CDR1 is SGHVS and CDR2 is FQNEAQ. The CDR3 totals 16 residues. CDR3 DNA sequence: TGTGCCAGCAACTTAGTGGCGGGCGCGACCTACAATGAGCAGTTCTTC. Its translation is CASNLVAGATYNEQFF.

This clone occurred many times. The rearrangement uses TRBV27 and TRBJ1-1, with D uncertain. Germline V CDR1 and CDR2: MNHEY, SMNVEV (reference sequence). Trimming left V 5 bases short and J 1 base short, with 11 bases between. The CDR3 is made up of 14 amino acids. CDR3 in amino acids: CASSIELANTEAFF. The DNA of the CDR3 is TGTGCCAGCAGTATAGAGCTGGCGAACACTGAAGCTTTCTTT.